These 7 T cell receptor beta chains share one sample of origin, sequenced in a study of patients and donors after allogeneic stem cell transplantation. MiXCR, applied by TCRdb to the RT-PCR reads, yields one record per CDR3 protein. Of nearly 20,000 distinct CDR3 sequences in the sample, about 5% were seen once. The material sequenced was blood, either unsorted or a sorted T cell fraction (not recorded which). The receptors here all came from a human donor who was either an allogeneic HSCT recipient or a stem cell or donor lymphocyte infusion donor (not recorded which). It is not recorded whose cells these are; they may come from a transplant donor.

This clonotype was seen repeatedly, ten times or more. This chain uses TRBV10-3 with TRBJ2-2; no firm D call. CDR3 length equals 13 residues. With 11 bases removed from V and 1 base from J, the gap between germline ends came to 11 bases. Germline values: CDR1 ENHRY, CDR2 SYGVKD. CDR3 loop: CAAQQMNTGELFF. CDR3 nucleotide sequence: TGTGCCGCCCAGCAGATGAACACCGGGGAGCTGTTTTTT.

This chain joins TRBV14 and TRBJ2-4, with TRBD1 matching over 8 bases. With V trimmed by 0 bases and J by 9 bases, 1 base remained unmatched. The CDR3 runs 13 residues. Per the germline V gene, CDR1 is SGHDN and CDR2 is FVKESK. The CDR3 nucleotides are TGTGCCAGCAGCCAAGACAGGGGGCGCATTCAGTACTTC. This gives the protein CASSQDRGRIQYF.

The genes are TRBV19 and TRBJ1-1; perhaps TRBD1 as D (6 bases). Germline values: CDR1 LNHDA, CDR2 SQIVND (reference sequence). V lost 6 bases and J 1 base, leaving 12 bases between the germline ends. The CDR3 length is 14 residues. The DNA for the CDR3 is TGTGCCAGTAGGCCGGCACAGGGGAACACTGAAGCTTTCTTT. Amino acid sequence: CASRPAQGNTEAFF.

This clonotype occurred a few times. V is TRBV11-3 and J is TRBJ2-3; D gene uncertain. Trimming pared 5 bases from V and 0 bases from J, leaving 12 bases between. The CDR3 totals 15 residues. Germline-derived CDR1 and CDR2 are SGHNT and YENEEA. The CDR3 DNA sequence: TGTGCCAGCAGCCACTACGAGACTAGCACAGATACGCAGTATTTT. Amino acids: CASSHYETSTDTQYF.

This clonotype was detected many times. V usage is TRBV7-9 and J usage is TRBJ2-5, with 9 positions matching TRBD2. The CDR3 extends over 17 amino acids. Germline V CDR1 and CDR2: SEHNR, FQNEAQ (reference sequence). J lost 1 base, V lost 5 bases, and 11 bases had no gene match. CDR3 sequence reads: CASSPRPGREGQETQYF. CDR3 DNA sequence: TGTGCCAGCAGCCCCCGCCCCGGGCGGGAGGGCCAAGAGACCCAGTACTTC. The full variable domain, with the rest looked up from reference TRBV7-9 and TRBJ2-5, is DTGVSQNPRHKITKRGQNVTFRCDPISEHNRLYWYRQTLGQGPEFLTYFQNEAQLEKSRLLSDRFSAERPKGSFSTLEIQRTEQGDSAMYLCASSPRPGREGQETQYFGPGTRLLVL.

J is TRBJ2-7 and V is TRBV21-1; TRBD2 reflects the table's D call only, with no check against the DNA. TRBV21-1 is described as a pseudogene. The CDR3 totals 16 residues. The CDR3 DNA is TGTGCCAGCAGCAAAGGACTAGCGGGACCCTCCTACGAGCAGTACTTC. Amino acid sequence: CASSKGLAGPSYEQYF.

This clonotype was seen at least ten times. V gene TRBV9 combines with J gene TRBJ1-4; D is undetermined. This CDR3 is built from 13 residues. Germline V gene data show CDR1 as SGDLS and CDR2 as YYNGEE. V lost 1 base and J 7 bases, leaving 8 bases between the germline ends. CDR3 loop: CASSVNPGEKLFF. The CDR3 DNA follows: TGTGCCAGCAGCGTAAACCCGGGTGAAAAACTGTTTTTT.